This T cell receptor (beta chain) emerged from a study of T cell clonality in common variable immunodeficiency. Study-level findings and limits: CVID subjects had higher TCRbeta clonality than healthy controls, most marked in about a third. CVID subjects shared fewer TCRbeta clones than healthy controls did.

This clone occurred many times. The antigen remains undetermined. Generated by immunoSEQ multiplex PCR, the TCRdb table keeps only in-frame clones and is missing some. This repertoire holds 50,000 to 55,000 clones, and none appear only once. The sample taken for sequencing was peripheral blood mononuclear cells. The sequence derives from a person between 18 and 69 years old in good health.

CDR3 in amino acids: CSASGTGYTGELFF. The sequenced part of the CDR3 DNA is TGCAGTGCCTCCGGGACAGGCTACACCGGGGAG. This rearrangement joins TRBV20-1 to TRBJ2-2, with TRBD1 identical over 8 bases. Read data end 3 residues before the CDR3 end; the end is taken from the germline J gene. Germline V gives CDR1 DFQATT, CDR2 SNEGSKA (reference sequence). V lost 6 bases to trimming and J lost 3 bases; unmatched junction nucleotides: 6. The CDR3 has 14 residues.